Below, 2 T cell receptor beta chains from the same sample are listed, as sequenced in a study of blood T cell repertoires in COVID-19. Method: immunoSEQ multiplex PCR; TCRdb's copy keeps in-frame clones and lacks some. The repertoire consists of some 80,000 clones, with around 74% occurring once and the leading ten covering 8.5% to 10%. The sequencing input was peripheral blood. These receptors all stem from a human donor in a cohort sampled during active COVID-19.

The rearrangement uses TRBV10-3 and TRBJ1-6, with TRBD1 matching over 7 bases. With 4 bases clipped from V and 6 bases from J, the junction kept 6 bases outside the gene matches. The CDR3 sequence is 15 residues long. CDR1 and CDR2 (germline): ENHRY, SYGVKD. CDR3 loop: CAISGREGANSPLHF. The DNA of the CDR3 is TGTGCCATCAGTGGACGAGAGGGGGCTAATTCACCCCTCCACTTT.

The chain carries TRBV7-2 and TRBJ2-2, with 8 positions matching TRBD2. The CDR3 contains 15 residues. V dropped 3 bases and J dropped 7; count of bases not matched to a gene: 7. From germline, CDR1 is SGHTA and CDR2 FQGNSA. The CDR3 is CASSFLGGAIGELFF. DNA of the CDR3: TGTGCCAGCAGCTTTCTCGGGGGGGCCATCGGGGAGCTGTTTTTT.